This is a list of T cell receptor beta chains from one sample in a study of identifying expanded T cells in peripheral blood. Using immunoSEQ multiplex PCR, the repertoire was profiled, and TCRdb retains in-frame clones only, with some absent. Of about 94,000 clones listed, 88% are singletons. The sequenced sample consisted of blood. These receptor sequences come from a person between 18 and 75 years old in good health. Each CDR3 is given with its conserved first and last residue. The D gene is left open where the match is weak. Clone size, where shown, is once, few, many, or a class for clones that have expanded.

clone_size: .
v_call: TRBV2
j_call: TRBJ2-3
d_call: .
cdr3_aa: CASSSTDTQYF
cdr3_nt: TGTGCCAGCAGTAGCACAGATACGCAGTATTTT

clone_size: .
v_call: TRBV19
j_call: TRBJ1-1
d_call: .
cdr3_aa: CASSIDLGASTEAFF
cdr3_nt: TGTGCCAGTAGTATAGATCTAGGGGCGAGCACTGAAGCTTTCTTT

clone_size: .
v_call: TRBV29-1
j_call: TRBJ1-1
d_call: .
cdr3_aa: CSVGHGISTEAFF
cdr3_nt: TGCAGCGTCGGACACGGTATCAGCACTGAAGCTTTCTTT

clone_size: .
v_call: TRBV6-6
j_call: TRBJ2-1
d_call: TRBD2
cdr3_aa: CASSYSTSGSSREQFF
cdr3_nt: TGTGCCAGCAGTTACTCGACTAGCGGGAGTAGTCGTGAGCAGTTCTTC

clone_size: .
v_call: TRBV5-1
j_call: TRBJ1-2
d_call: .
cdr3_aa: CASSLAREFEGYTF
cdr3_nt: TGCGCCAGCAGCTTGGCCAGAGAGTTCGAGGGCTACACCTTC

clone_size: .
v_call: TRBV5-1
j_call: TRBJ1-2
d_call: .
cdr3_aa: CASSLVGETDNYGYTF
cdr3_nt: TGCGCCAGCAGCTTGGTGGGGGAGACAGACAACTATGGCTACACCTTC

clone_size: .
v_call: TRBV21-1
j_call: TRBJ1-6
d_call: .
cdr3_aa: CASSRTGHNSPLHF
cdr3_nt: TGTGCCAGCAGCCGGACGGGACATAATTCACCCCTCCACTTT

clone_size: .
v_call: TRBV6-6
j_call: TRBJ1-1
d_call: .
cdr3_aa: CASSYLDSNTEAFF
cdr3_nt: TGTGCCAGCAGTTATCTCGACAGTAACACTGAAGCTTTCTTT

clone_size: .
v_call: TRBV2
j_call: TRBJ1-3
d_call: TRBD1
cdr3_aa: CASGQGQGNTIYF
cdr3_nt: TGTGCCAGCGGACAGGGTCAGGGAAACACCATATATTTT

clone_size: once
v_call: TRBV5-6
j_call: TRBJ2-7
d_call: .
cdr3_aa: CASSLGGPGAYEQYF
cdr3_nt: TGTGCCAGCAGCTTGGGAGGGCCAGGAGCCTACGAGCAGTACTTC

clone_size: .
v_call: TRBV20-1
j_call: TRBJ2-5
d_call: .
cdr3_aa: CSAITVETQYF
cdr3_nt: TGCAGTGCTATTACCGTGGAGACCCAGTACTTC

clone_size: once
v_call: TRBV5-1
j_call: TRBJ2-3
d_call: .
cdr3_aa: CASSLDFATGSTDTQYF
cdr3_nt: TGCGCCAGCAGCTTGGATTTCGCCACAGGGAGCACAGATACGCAGTATTTT

clone_size: .
v_call: TRBV29-1
j_call: TRBJ2-5
d_call: TRBD1
cdr3_aa: CSVERSQGEIQETQYF
cdr3_nt: TGCAGCGTTGAAAGGTCCCAGGGGGAGATTCAAGAGACCCAGTACTTC

clone_size: .
v_call: TRBV7-9
j_call: TRBJ2-3
d_call: .
cdr3_aa: CASSLGQGLTDTQYF
cdr3_nt: TGTGCCAGCAGCTTAGGGCAGGGGTTGACAGATACGCAGTATTTT

clone_size: .
v_call: TRBV10-3
j_call: TRBJ1-1
d_call: TRBD1
cdr3_aa: CAITSDRGNTEAFF
cdr3_nt: TGTGCCATCACCTCCGACAGGGGGAACACTGAAGCTTTCTTT

clone_size: .
v_call: TRBV18
j_call: TRBJ1-5
d_call: .
cdr3_aa: CASSPQRDISFPQHF
cdr3_nt: TGTGCCAGCTCACCACAGAGGGACATCAGCTTTCCCCAGCATTTT

clone_size: once
v_call: TRBV9
j_call: TRBJ2-7
d_call: .
cdr3_aa: CASSVGRSTYEQYF
cdr3_nt: TGTGCCAGCAGCGTAGGAAGGTCCACCTACGAGCAGTACTTC

clone_size: few
v_call: TRBV11-3
j_call: TRBJ2-7
d_call: TRBD1
cdr3_aa: CASSRTGEEQYF
cdr3_nt: TGTGCCAGCAGCCGGACAGGGGAAGAGCAGTACTTC

clone_size: .
v_call: TRBV6-5
j_call: TRBJ1-6
d_call: .
cdr3_aa: CASSYGGLVDSPLHF
cdr3_nt: TGTGCCAGCAGTTACGGGGGGCTAGTGGATTCACCCCTCCACTTT

clone_size: .
v_call: TRBV6-5
j_call: TRBJ1-3
d_call: TRBD1
cdr3_aa: CASSYSGTGTGNTIYF
cdr3_nt: TGTGCCAGCAGTTACTCGGGGACAGGGACGGGAAACACCATATATTTT

clone_size: .
v_call: TRBV6-1
j_call: TRBJ2-7
d_call: .
cdr3_aa: CASRGGRLTKQYF
cdr3_nt: TGTGCCAGCAGGGGCGGACGGCTCACGAAGCAGTACTTC

clone_size: once
v_call: TRBV5-1
j_call: TRBJ1-4
d_call: .
cdr3_aa: CASSLAGTNEKLFF
cdr3_nt: TGCGCCAGCAGCTTGGCGGGGACTAATGAAAAACTGTTTTTT

clone_size: .
v_call: TRBV7-8
j_call: TRBJ1-5
d_call: .
cdr3_aa: CASSSPAQYSNQPQHF
cdr3_nt: TGTGCCAGCAGCTCCCCAGCCCAATATAGCAATCAGCCCCAGCATTTT

clone_size: .
v_call: TRBV7-9
j_call: TRBJ2-5
d_call: .
cdr3_aa: CASSLAEGGTQYF
cdr3_nt: TGTGCCAGCAGCTTAGCCGAGGGTGGGACCCAGTACTTC

clone_size: .
v_call: TRBV10-1
j_call: TRBJ2-3
d_call: TRBD2
cdr3_aa: CASSETGGGGRDTQYF
cdr3_nt: TGCGCCAGCAGTGAGACGGGCGGGGGGGGCCGCGATACGCAGTATTTT

clone_size: .
v_call: TRBV5-6
j_call: TRBJ1-1
d_call: TRBD1
cdr3_aa: CASSLKGTGSMNTEAFF
cdr3_nt: TGTGCCAGCAGCTTGAAGGGGACAGGGTCCATGAACACTGAAGCTTTCTTT

clone_size: .
v_call: TRBV5-5
j_call: TRBJ2-5
d_call: TRBD1
cdr3_aa: CASSLETGEGETQYF
cdr3_nt: TGTGCCAGCAGCTTGGAGACAGGGGAAGGCGAGACCCAGTACTTC

clone_size: .
v_call: TRBV7-2
j_call: TRBJ1-3
d_call: TRBD1
cdr3_aa: CASSDRGQAYSGNTIYF
cdr3_nt: TGTGCCAGCAGCGACAGGGGACAGGCATACTCTGGAAACACCATATATTTT

clone_size: .
v_call: TRBV15
j_call: TRBJ1-5
d_call: .
cdr3_aa: CATSSSSSQPQHF
cdr3_nt: TGTGCCACCAGCAGCTCGTCCAGTCAGCCCCAGCATTTT

clone_size: .
v_call: TRBV7-2
j_call: TRBJ1-2
d_call: .
cdr3_aa: CASSLAGGPNYGYTF
cdr3_nt: TGTGCCAGCAGCTTAGCGGGGGGGCCCAACTATGGCTACACCTTC

clone_size: .
v_call: TRBV7-6
j_call: TRBJ1-3
d_call: .
cdr3_aa: CASSLGGGLNSGNTIYF
cdr3_nt: TGTGCCAGCAGCTTAGGAGGGGGTCTAAACTCTGGAAACACCATATATTTT

clone_size: .
v_call: TRBV6-6
j_call: TRBJ2-3
d_call: TRBD2
cdr3_aa: CASSYSGGGVTGQYF
cdr3_nt: TGTGCCAGCAGTTACTCTGGGGGAGGGGTGACCGGGCAGTATTTT

clone_size: few
v_call: TRBV9
j_call: TRBJ1-2
d_call: .
cdr3_aa: CASSSTTDPYGYTF
cdr3_nt: TGTGCCAGCAGCTCCACTACGGACCCCTATGGCTACACCTTC

clone_size: once
v_call: TRBV30
j_call: TRBJ2-5
d_call: TRBD2
cdr3_aa: CAWTSGRTPQETQYF
cdr3_nt: TGTGCCTGGACTAGCGGGAGGACCCCCCAAGAGACCCAGTACTTC

clone_size: .
v_call: TRBV6-1
j_call: TRBJ1-2
d_call: .
cdr3_aa: CASSEDYGYTF
cdr3_nt: TGTGCCAGCAGTGAAGACTATGGCTACACCTTC

clone_size: .
v_call: TRBV7-3
j_call: TRBJ1-3
d_call: .
cdr3_aa: CASSQGQGNTIYF
cdr3_nt: TGTGCCAGCAGCCAAGGACAGGGAAACACCATATATTTT

clone_size: .
v_call: TRBV29-1
j_call: TRBJ1-1
d_call: .
cdr3_aa: CSVETDTEAFF
cdr3_nt: TGCAGCGTTGAAACGGACACTGAAGCTTTCTTT

clone_size: .
v_call: TRBV9
j_call: TRBJ2-1
d_call: .
cdr3_aa: CASSSDSGSYNEQFF
cdr3_nt: TGTGCCAGCAGCTCGGACTCGGGCTCCTACAATGAGCAGTTCTTC

clone_size: .
v_call: TRBV7-9
j_call: TRBJ2-2
d_call: TRBD2
cdr3_aa: CASLLAANTGELFF
cdr3_nt: TGTGCCAGCCTACTAGCGGCAAACACCGGGGAGCTGTTTTTT

clone_size: .
v_call: TRBV19
j_call: TRBJ1-4
d_call: .
cdr3_aa: CASSQFGGVNEKLFF
cdr3_nt: TGTGCCAGTAGCCAATTCGGGGGGGTAAATGAAAAACTGTTTTTT

clone_size: .
v_call: TRBV27
j_call: TRBJ2-7
d_call: .
cdr3_aa: CASSRRVPNLSYEQYF
cdr3_nt: TGTGCCAGCAGTCGAAGGGTACCGAATTTATCCTACGAGCAGTACTTC

clone_size: .
v_call: TRBV4-2
j_call: TRBJ1-3
d_call: .
cdr3_aa: CASSQGFGNTIYF
cdr3_nt: TGTGCCAGCAGCCAAGGTTTTGGAAACACCATATATTTT

clone_size: .
v_call: TRBV13
j_call: TRBJ1-5
d_call: .
cdr3_aa: CASSLGGREGNQPQHF
cdr3_nt: TGTGCCAGCAGCTTAGGTGGCAGGGAAGGCAATCAGCCCCAGCATTTT

clone_size: .
v_call: TRBV9
j_call: TRBJ1-2
d_call: TRBD1
cdr3_aa: CASSVQDRGSYGYTF
cdr3_nt: TGTGCCAGCAGCGTCCAGGACAGGGGGAGCTATGGCTACACCTTC

clone_size: .
v_call: TRBV6-1
j_call: TRBJ2-1
d_call: .
cdr3_aa: CASSGGGGRYNEQFF
cdr3_nt: TGTGCCAGCAGTGGCGGCGGTGGCAGATACAATGAGCAGTTCTTC

clone_size: .
v_call: TRBV7-8
j_call: TRBJ2-5
d_call: TRBD1
cdr3_aa: CASSPDQGAFQETQYF
cdr3_nt: TGTGCCAGCAGCCCAGACCAGGGGGCTTTCCAAGAGACCCAGTACTTC

clone_size: .
v_call: TRBV5-4
j_call: TRBJ2-2
d_call: .
cdr3_aa: CASSPQRAGELFF
cdr3_nt: TGTGCCAGCAGCCCGCAGCGGGCCGGGGAGCTGTTTTTT

clone_size: few
v_call: TRBV9
j_call: TRBJ2-2
d_call: .
cdr3_aa: CASSPTAGAGELFF
cdr3_nt: TGTGCCAGCAGCCCCACAGCAGGGGCCGGGGAGCTGTTTTTT

clone_size: once
v_call: TRBV4-2
j_call: TRBJ2-7
d_call: TRBD2
cdr3_aa: CASSQEAAWREGSYEQYF
cdr3_nt: TGTGCCAGCAGCCAAGAAGCGGCGTGGCGGGAGGGCTCCTACGAGCAGTACTTC

clone_size: .
v_call: TRBV10-2
j_call: TRBJ2-7
d_call: TRBD2
cdr3_aa: CASMVTGTSGRGSYEQYF
cdr3_nt: TGCGCCAGCATGGTCACCGGGACTAGCGGGAGGGGATCCTACGAGCAGTACTTC

clone_size: few
v_call: TRBV2
j_call: TRBJ2-5
d_call: .
cdr3_aa: CASSQVAGALETQYF
cdr3_nt: TGTGCCAGCAGTCAGGTTGCGGGGGCCCTGGAGACCCAGTACTTC

clone_size: few
v_call: TRBV6-4
j_call: TRBJ2-1
d_call: TRBD2
cdr3_aa: CASSDSDSGDYNEQFF
cdr3_nt: TGTGCCAGCAGTGACTCTGATAGCGGGGACTACAATGAGCAGTTCTTC

clone_size: .
v_call: TRBV27
j_call: TRBJ1-1
d_call: .
cdr3_aa: CASSLMAGSGTEAFF
cdr3_nt: TGTGCCAGCAGTTTAATGGCAGGGAGCGGCACTGAAGCTTTCTTT

clone_size: .
v_call: TRBV7-3
j_call: TRBJ2-2
d_call: TRBD2
cdr3_aa: CASSFGGRASFGELFF
cdr3_nt: TGTGCCAGCAGCTTTGGCGGGAGGGCCAGTTTCGGGGAGCTGTTTTTT

clone_size: .
v_call: TRBV20-1
j_call: TRBJ1-1
d_call: .
cdr3_aa: CSARWYREAFF
cdr3_nt: TGCAGTGCTAGATGGTACAGGGAAGCTTTCTTT

clone_size: .
v_call: TRBV2
j_call: TRBJ1-2
d_call: .
cdr3_aa: CASSDGDYYGYTF
cdr3_nt: TGTGCCAGCAGTGATGGGGACTACTATGGCTACACCTTC